This entry concerns a single T cell receptor (beta chain). Its cognate antigen is unknown. This entry comes from a study of read filtering for tumor transcriptome and immune sequencing. The study, taken as a whole, reports: IR-seq and RNA-seq agreed better without single-read clonotypes. Compared with RNA-seq, IR-seq gave much higher clonotype depth and reliability.

The V and J ends lost 0 bases and 5 bases respectively, with 14 bases between them. The germline V gene has CDR1 LGHNA and CDR2 YNFKEQ. The CDR3 consists of 16 residues. From roughly 400 ng of RNA, a library with molecular barcoded alpha/delta and beta/gamma adaptors was made. TCRdb re-called the reads through MiXCR, storing one row per CDR3 protein. The top ten hold over 10% of the sample, which has roughly 93,000 distinct CDR3 sequences, 20% to 25% seen once. The chain combines TRBV4-2 with TRBJ1-5; D is undetermined. The sequencing sample was made of a population of CD138-negative cells sorted from bone marrow. The clonotype comes from a donor at least 40 years old with multiple myeloma. The CDR3 DNA is TGTGCCAGCAGCCAAGACCGTGGCAGGCGGGATCAGCCCCAGCATTTT. This codes for CASSQDRGRRDQPQHF.